This is a list of T cell receptor beta chains from one sample in a study of T-cell memory formation after mild COVID-19. Each CDR3 protein is one row after TCRdb ran MiXCR on the 5' RACE reads. The repertoire holds 150,000 to 200,000 distinct CDR3 sequences, with 15% to 20% as singletons. Sequencing was carried out using PBMCs or a T cell subset sorted from them (not recorded which). Source of these receptors: an adult woman who had mild COVID-19 (a few samples of this study predate the infection). Cell type and time point are not known. Both conserved end residues are part of each CDR3. Fields, in order: clone size, V gene, J gene, D gene, CDR3 protein, CDR3 DNA. The D gene is left open where the match is weak. For some rows the clone size is stated as once, few or many, or as a class when expanded; others skip it.

size: once
V: TRBV9
J: TRBJ2-2
D: NA
CDR3: CASSVMGHQNTGELFF
DNA: TGTGCCAGCAGCGTTATGGGACACCAGAACACCGGGGAGCTGTTTTTT

size: many
V: TRBV20-1
J: TRBJ2-7
D: NA
CDR3: CSARDNSYEQYF
DNA: TGCAGTGCTAGGGACAACTCCTACGAGCAGTACTTC

size: few
V: TRBV5-1
J: TRBJ2-7
D: TRBD1
CDR3: CASSSLGQGAGEQYF
DNA: TGCGCCAGCAGCTCCCTCGGCCAGGGGGCAGGCGAGCAGTACTTC

size: NA
V: TRBV7-9
J: TRBJ2-7
D: TRBD2
CDR3: CASSLGSGRAFNEQYF
DNA: TGTGCCAGCAGCTTAGGGAGCGGGAGGGCCTTCAACGAGCAGTACTTC

size: NA
V: TRBV24-1
J: TRBJ2-1
D: TRBD2
CDR3: CATSDSTSPRGGSYNEQFF
DNA: TGTGCCACCAGTGATTCGACTAGCCCGCGGGGTGGCTCCTACAATGAGCAGTTCTTC

size: NA
V: TRBV20-1
J: TRBJ2-7
D: NA
CDR3: CSAGGGVPGEQYF
DNA: TGCAGTGCTGGAGGGGGGGTTCCGGGAGAGCAGTACTTC

size: NA
V: TRBV20-1
J: TRBJ2-4
D: TRBD2
CDR3: CSASVSGRGAKNIQYF
DNA: TGCAGTGCTAGTGTTAGCGGGAGAGGCGCCAAAAACATTCAGTACTTC

size: NA
V: TRBV12-3/TRBV12-4
J: TRBJ1-2
D: NA
CDR3: CASSLGRTCAF
DNA: TGTGCCAGCAGTTTAGGACGGACCTGCGCCTTC

size: few
V: TRBV5-1
J: TRBJ2-7
D: NA
CDR3: CASSLAAGRAYEQYF
DNA: TGCGCCAGCAGCTTGGCCGCAGGGAGAGCCTACGAGCAGTACTTC

size: NA
V: TRBV6-6
J: TRBJ2-5
D: TRBD1
CDR3: CASSSRDRGQETQYF
DNA: TGTGCCAGCAGTTCCCGGGACAGGGGACAAGAGACCCAGTACTTC

size: few
V: TRBV7-3
J: TRBJ1-1
D: TRBD1
CDR3: CASSSDRGTEAFF
DNA: TGTGCCAGCAGCTCGGACAGGGGGACTGAAGCTTTCTTT

size: NA
V: TRBV19
J: TRBJ1-6
D: NA
CDR3: CASSEAPTSSPLHF
DNA: TGTGCCAGTAGTGAAGCTCCCACGAGTTCACCCCTCCACTTT

size: NA
V: TRBV7-2
J: TRBJ2-1
D: NA
CDR3: CASSPRGGNEQFF
DNA: TGTGCCAGCAGCCCTAGGGGGGGCAATGAGCAGTTCTTC

size: NA
V: TRBV30
J: TRBJ1-3
D: NA
CDR3: CAWSSRASRSGNTIYF
DNA: TGTGCCTGGAGCTCCCGGGCTAGCCGCTCTGGAAACACCATATATTTT